The clone carrying this T cell receptor beta chain turned up a few times. Its antigen is unidentified. The PCR had 60 Vbeta and 13 Jbeta primers. Measured with immunoSEQ multiplex PCR; TCRdb has only the in-frame clones, and not every one. The sample holds approximately 120,000 clones, roughly four fifths seen once. This entry belongs to a study of cytomegalovirus exposure and HLA in healthy donors. Regarding the study as a whole: HLA alleles showed associations with 16,951 TCR beta sequences in a later analysis, at a 0.05 false discovery rate.

The CDR3 contains 15 residues. CDR1 and CDR2 from the germline V gene are SGHRS and YFSETQ. The V gene end was trimmed by 0 bases and the J gene end by 7 bases; junction bases not matched to a gene: 7. The receptor's source is a man younger than 35 in good health and CMV-seronegative. This sequence joins TRBV5-1 and TRBJ2-4, with 7 bases lining up with TRBD2. Specimen: PBMCs. Here the CDR3 DNA reads TGCGCCAGCAGCTTGGTAATGGGGCGGGAGAACATTCAGTACTTC. This encodes CASSLVMGRENIQYF.